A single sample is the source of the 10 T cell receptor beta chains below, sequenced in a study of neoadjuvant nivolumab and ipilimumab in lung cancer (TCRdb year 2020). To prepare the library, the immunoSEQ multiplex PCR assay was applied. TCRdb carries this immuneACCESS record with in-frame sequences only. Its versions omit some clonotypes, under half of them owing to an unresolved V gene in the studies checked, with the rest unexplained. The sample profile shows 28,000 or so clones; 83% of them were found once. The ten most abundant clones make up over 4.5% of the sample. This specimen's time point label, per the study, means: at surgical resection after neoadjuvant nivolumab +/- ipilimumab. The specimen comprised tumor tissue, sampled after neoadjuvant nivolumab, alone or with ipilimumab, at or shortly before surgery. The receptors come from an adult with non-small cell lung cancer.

DNA for the CDR3: TGTGCCAGCAGGCAGGGAAGGATGGGCACTGAAGCTTTCTTT. Amino acid sequence: CASRQGRMGTEAFF. The chain is built from TRBV28 and TRBJ1-1; TRBD1 is a possible D gene (5 bases). The CDR3 covers 14 residues. CDR1 MDHEN and CDR2 SYDVKM come from the germline V gene. V was pared by 6 bases and J by 4 bases, with 15 bases between.

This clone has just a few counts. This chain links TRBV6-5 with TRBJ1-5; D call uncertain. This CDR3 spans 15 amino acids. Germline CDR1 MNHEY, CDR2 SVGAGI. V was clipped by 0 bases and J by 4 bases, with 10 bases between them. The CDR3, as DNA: TGTGCCAGCAGTTACTCGATTACACTAAATCAGCCCCAGCATTTT. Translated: CASSYSITLNQPQHF.

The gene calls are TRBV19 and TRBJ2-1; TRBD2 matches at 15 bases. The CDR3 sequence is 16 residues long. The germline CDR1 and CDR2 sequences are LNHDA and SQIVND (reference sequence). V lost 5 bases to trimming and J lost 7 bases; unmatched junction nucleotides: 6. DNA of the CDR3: TGTGCCAGTAGTCTCTCCGGGACTAGCGGGGGGAATGAGCAGTTCTTC. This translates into CASSLSGTSGGNEQFF.

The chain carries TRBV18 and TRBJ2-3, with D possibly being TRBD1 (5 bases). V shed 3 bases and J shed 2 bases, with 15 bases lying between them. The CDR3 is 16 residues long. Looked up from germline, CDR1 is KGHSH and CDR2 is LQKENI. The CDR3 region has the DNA TGTGCCAGCTCACCCGTTGATGCGACAGACACAGATACGCAGTATTTT. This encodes CASSPVDATDTDTQYF.

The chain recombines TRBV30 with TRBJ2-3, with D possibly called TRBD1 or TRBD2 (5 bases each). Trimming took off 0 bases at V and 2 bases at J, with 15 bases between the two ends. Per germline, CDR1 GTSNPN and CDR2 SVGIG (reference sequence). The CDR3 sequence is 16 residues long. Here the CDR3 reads CAWSVLGGSVTDTQYF. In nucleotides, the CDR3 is TGTGCCTGGAGTGTACTTGGGGGATCCGTCACAGATACGCAGTATTTT.

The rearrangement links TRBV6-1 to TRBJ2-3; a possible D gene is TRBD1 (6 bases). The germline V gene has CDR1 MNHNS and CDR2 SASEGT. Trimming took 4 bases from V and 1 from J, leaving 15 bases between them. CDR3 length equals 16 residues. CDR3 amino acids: CASSAQPGQRTDTQYF. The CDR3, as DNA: TGTGCCAGCAGTGCACAACCGGGACAACGCACAGATACGCAGTATTTT.

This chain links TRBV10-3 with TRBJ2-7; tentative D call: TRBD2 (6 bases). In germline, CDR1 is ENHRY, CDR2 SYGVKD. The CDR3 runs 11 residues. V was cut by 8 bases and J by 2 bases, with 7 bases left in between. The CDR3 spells CAIRETYEQYF. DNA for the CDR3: TGTGCCATCCGGGAGACCTACGAGCAGTACTTC.

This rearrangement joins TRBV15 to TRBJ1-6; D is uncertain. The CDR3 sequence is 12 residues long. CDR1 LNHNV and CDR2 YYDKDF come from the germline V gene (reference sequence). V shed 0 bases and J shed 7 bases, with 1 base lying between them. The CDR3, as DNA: TGTGCCACCAGCAGAGAGAATTCACCCCTCCACTTT. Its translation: CATSRENSPLHF.

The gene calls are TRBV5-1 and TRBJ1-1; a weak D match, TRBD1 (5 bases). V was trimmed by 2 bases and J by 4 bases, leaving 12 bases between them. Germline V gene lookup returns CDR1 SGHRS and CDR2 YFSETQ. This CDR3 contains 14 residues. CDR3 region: CASSLSGGGTEAFF. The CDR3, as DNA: TGCGCCAGCAGCTTATCGGGGGGAGGCACTGAAGCTTTCTTT. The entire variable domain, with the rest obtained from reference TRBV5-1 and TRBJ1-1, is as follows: KAGVTQTPRYLIKTRGQQVTLSCSPISGHRSVSWYQQTPGQGLQFLFEYFSETQRNKGNFPGRFSGRQFSNSRSEMNVSTLELGDSALYLCASSLSGGGTEAFFGQGTRLTVV.

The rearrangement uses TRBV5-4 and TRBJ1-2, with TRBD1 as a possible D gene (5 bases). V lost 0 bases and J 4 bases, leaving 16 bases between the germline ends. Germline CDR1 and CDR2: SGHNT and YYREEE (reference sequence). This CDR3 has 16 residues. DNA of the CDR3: TGTGCCAGCAGCTTGGATGGGACGGCGAAGTCCTATGGCTACACCTTC. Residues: CASSLDGTAKSYGYTF.